This is a list of T cell receptor beta chains from one sample in a study of cytomegalovirus exposure and HLA in healthy donors. The protocol was immunoSEQ multiplex PCR, while the TCRdb copy is restricted to in-frame clones and leaves out a portion. The sample comprises about 130,000 clones, about 75% of which are singletons, and over 6.5% rests with the top ten. Sequenced input: PBMCs. Receptor source: a man aged 30-40 years in good health and CMV-seronegative. Each CDR3 is given with its conserved first and last residue. The order of the fields is CDR3 protein, CDR3 DNA, J gene, D gene, clone size, V gene. D genes are given only for firm matches. Not all rows give a size; the values are once, few, many and, for expanded clones, a class.

CDR3: CASSLSGREEQFF
DNA: TGTGCCAGCAGCTTATCCGGGAGGGAAGAGCAGTTCTTC
J: TRBJ2-1
D: TRBD2
size: NA
V: TRBV7-6

CDR3: CASTGLLYNEQFF
DNA: TGTGCCAGTACCGGACTCCTGTACAATGAGCAGTTCTTC
J: TRBJ2-1
D: NA
size: NA
V: TRBV19

CDR3: CASSQGHTQPQHF
DNA: TGTGCCAGCAGCCAGGGCCACACGCAGCCCCAGCATTTT
J: TRBJ1-5
D: NA
size: few
V: TRBV16

CDR3: CASSGGGLATRWTDTQYF
DNA: TGTGCCAGCAGCGGGGGGGGACTAGCGACCCGTTGGACAGATACGCAGTATTTT
J: TRBJ2-3
D: TRBD2
size: NA
V: TRBV9

CDR3: CASSAEPGQSYTEAFF
DNA: TGTGCCAGCAGCGCGGAGCCGGGACAGAGCTACACTGAAGCTTTCTTT
J: TRBJ1-1
D: TRBD1
size: NA
V: TRBV9

CDR3: CASSYPRREEKLFF
DNA: TGTGCCAGCAGTTACCCGAGGCGGGAGGAAAAACTGTTTTTT
J: TRBJ1-4
D: NA
size: NA
V: TRBV6-6

CDR3: CASSDTFGDIQYF
DNA: TGTGCCAGCAGTGATACCTTTGGAGATATTCAGTACTTC
J: TRBJ2-4
D: NA
size: NA
V: TRBV6-1

CDR3: CAGGPEANTEAFF
DNA: TGTGCCGGAGGACCCGAAGCGAACACTGAAGCTTTCTTT
J: TRBJ1-1
D: NA
size: NA
V: TRBV7-9

CDR3: CASSLGAGGPGSTGELFF
DNA: TGTGCCAGCAGCTTAGGAGCGGGGGGGCCAGGGAGCACCGGGGAGCTGTTTTTT
J: TRBJ2-2
D: TRBD2
size: NA
V: TRBV7-3

CDR3: CASSLLSQETQYF
DNA: TGTGCCAGCAGTCTCCTTTCTCAAGAGACCCAGTACTTC
J: TRBJ2-5
D: NA
size: NA
V: TRBV28

CDR3: CASSRTRTHTDTQYF
DNA: TGTGCCAGCAGTAGAACCCGGACTCATACAGATACGCAGTATTTT
J: TRBJ2-3
D: NA
size: NA
V: TRBV2

CDR3: CASSPSFGGGNQPQHF
DNA: TGTGCCAGCTCACCCTCCTTTGGGGGCGGCAATCAGCCCCAGCATTTT
J: TRBJ1-5
D: NA
size: NA
V: TRBV18

CDR3: CASSKERRTDEQFF
DNA: TGTGCCAGTAGTAAAGAGCGACGGACAGATGAGCAGTTCTTC
J: TRBJ2-1
D: NA
size: NA
V: TRBV19

CDR3: CASSLGGGRTDTQYF
DNA: TGTGCCAGCAGCTTGGGCGGGGGGCGCACAGATACGCAGTATTTT
J: TRBJ2-3
D: TRBD2
size: NA
V: TRBV7-2

CDR3: CASWTSGEETQYF
DNA: TGCGCCAGCTGGACTAGCGGGGAAGAGACCCAGTACTTC
J: TRBJ2-5
D: TRBD2
size: NA
V: TRBV5-1

CDR3: CASTQGQGYTGELFF
DNA: TGTGCCAGCACTCAAGGACAGGGATACACCGGGGAGCTGTTTTTT
J: TRBJ2-2
D: TRBD1
size: few
V: TRBV27